Detailed here is one T cell receptor (beta chain). The data belong to a study of shared clonotypes between healthy human individuals. The CDR3 has 17 amino acids. Trimming left V 4 bases short and J 8 bases short, with 23 bases between. Per the germline V gene, CDR1 is LNHDA and CDR2 is SQIVND (reference sequence). Naivety among CD8 cells was defined by CD45RO negativity and positive CCR7 selection, thereby excluding terminally differentiated effector memory CD45RA+ cells. Sequencing was performed with immunoSEQ multiplex PCR; in TCRdb, only in-frame clones are kept and a portion is missing. The sample carries about 680,000 clones, 92% recorded once.

J is TRBJ1-4 and V is TRBV19, with a weak D call TRBD1 (5 bases). This TCR came from a man under 40 in good health. The sample was naive CD8+ T cells sorted from blood. As DNA, the CDR3 is TGTGCCAGTAGTACGTCACTTTTAGGGGCTCTGTCGGAAAAACTGTTTTTT. The encoded protein is CASSTSLLGALSEKLFF.